These 28 T cell receptor beta chains were all obtained from the same sample, sequenced in a study of blood T cell repertoires in COVID-19. Measured with immunoSEQ multiplex PCR; TCRdb has only the in-frame clones, and not every one. The sample holds over 250,000 clones, roughly 80% seen once. Material: PBMCs or T cells enriched from blood (not recorded which). The receptors here all came from a middle-aged man who had been exposed to COVID-19.

The chain has TRBV29-1 and TRBJ1-5; TRBD1 is a possible D gene (5 bases). The CDR3 runs to 12 residues. Germline V CDR1 and CDR2: SQVTM, ANQGSEA. V was shortened by 7 bases and J by 2 bases, with 9 bases between the two germline ends. CDR3 amino acids: CSATGRNQPQHF. The CDR3 bases are TGCAGCGCAACAGGTCGCAATCAGCCCCAGCATTTT.

The CDR3 coding sequence is TGTGCCAGCTCACCAGGATCCGACACACCCCTCCACTTT. Encoded protein: CASSPGSDTPLHF. The chain links TRBV18 to TRBJ1-6; D call uncertain. Trimming cost V 2 bases and J 11 bases, with 10 bases left between them. The germline V gene has CDR1 KGHSH and CDR2 LQKENI. CDR3 length: 13 residues.

This clone appeared once. The chain joins TRBV29-1 to TRBJ1-2; TRBD1 aligns across 10 bases. The germline CDR1 and CDR2 sequences are SQVTM and ANQGSEA. The CDR3 spans 15 residues. J was trimmed by 4 bases and V by 6 bases; bases with no gene match: 11. This CDR3 reads CSVAGTGEVRYGYTF. As DNA, the CDR3 is TGCAGCGTCGCCGGGACAGGGGAGGTACGCTATGGCTACACCTTC.

This chain uses TRBV14 with TRBJ2-1; the match to TRBD2 covers 13 bases. After removal of 2 bases from V and 3 bases from J, the junction contained 7 bases not matched to a gene. The CDR3 has 18 residues. Germline V CDR1 and CDR2: SGHDN, FVKESK. The DNA for the CDR3 is TGTGCCAGCAGCCAAATTACTAGCGGGGGGGTCTTCTACAATGAGCAGTTCTTC. Its translation: CASSQITSGGVFYNEQFF.

J is TRBJ2-7 and V is TRBV28; the D gene is possibly TRBD2 (5 bases). Deletions cut 7 bases from V and 3 bases from J, with 10 bases between. CDR3 size: 12 residues. CDR1 MDHEN and CDR2 SYDVKM come from the germline V gene. The DNA of the CDR3 is TGTGCCAGCAAGGCGGGCTACTACGAGCAGTACTTC. Protein product: CASKAGYYEQYF.

This clone came up once. Other DNA sequences in the sample encode the same CDR3. The genes are TRBV27 and TRBJ1-1, with D unresolved. The V gene's germline CDR1 is MNHEY and CDR2 SMNVEV (reference sequence). There are 13 residues in the CDR3. V dropped 5 bases and J dropped 2 bases, with 9 bases sitting between them. CDR3: CASSLQVNTEAFF. CDR3 coding DNA: TGTGCCAGCAGTCTCCAGGTTAACACTGAAGCTTTCTTT.

This chain connects TRBV5-1 to TRBJ2-1, with 12 bases fitting TRBD2. The V segment lost 4 bases and the J segment 5 bases; nucleotides outside the gene matches: 4. The CDR3 consists of 15 residues. The V gene's germline CDR1 is SGHRS and CDR2 YFSETQ. The CDR3 sequence: CASSLGLAGHNEQFF. The CDR3 DNA sequence: TGCGCCAGCAGCCTGGGACTAGCGGGCCACAATGAGCAGTTCTTC.

The chain carries TRBV7-6 and TRBJ1-2; D ambiguous. The CDR3 covers 15 residues. Per germline, CDR1 SGHVS and CDR2 FNYEAQ. The V and J ends lost 2 bases and 5 bases respectively, with 15 bases between them. CDR3 sequence (DNA): TGTGCCAGCAGCTTACCGCCACTTGACAAATATGGCTACACCTTC. This encodes CASSLPPLDKYGYTF.

V usage is TRBV7-3 and J usage is TRBJ1-5; no reliable D call. The V end lost 1 base, the J end lost 2 bases, and 6 bases lay between the germline ends. CDR3 length equals 14 residues. The germline V gene has CDR1 SGHTA and CDR2 FQGTGA. For the CDR3, the DNA is TGTGCCAGCAGCTTAAGCGGCGGCAATCAGCCCCAGCATTTT. Its translation is CASSLSGGNQPQHF.

This chain joins TRBV2 and TRBJ1-1; D gene ambiguous. Trimming removed 8 bases from V and 4 bases from J, with 20 bases in between. The CDR3 runs 15 residues. Germline V gene sequence: CDR1 SNHLY, CDR2 FYNNEI. This chain's CDR3 is CASLAHKGLSTEAFF. The DNA of the CDR3 is TGTGCCAGCCTAGCTCATAAGGGTCTGAGCACTGAAGCTTTCTTT.

The J gene is TRBJ2-1, the V gene TRBV11-3; no firm D call. This CDR3 spans 12 amino acids. Trimming stripped 5 bases from V and 10 bases from J, with 12 bases between. Looked up from germline, CDR1 is SGHNT and CDR2 is YENEEA. For the CDR3, the DNA is TGTGCCAGCAGCCTCCATGGAGACGAGCAGTTCTTC. Amino acid sequence: CASSLHGDEQFF.

This clone was counted a single time. The CDR3: CASSFEVNTEAFF. CDR3 nucleotide sequence: TGTGCCAGCAGTTTTGAGGTGAACACTGAAGCTTTCTTT. This sequence joins TRBV6-4 and TRBJ1-1; D ambiguous. Trimming left V 5 bases short and J 0 bases short, with 7 bases between. The CDR3 extends over 13 amino acids. Looked up from germline, CDR1 is MRHNA and CDR2 is SNTAGT.

J is TRBJ2-3 and V is TRBV11-3; 11 bases are shared with TRBD1. Trimming removed 0 bases from V and 0 bases from J; junction bases left unmatched: 8. This CDR3 spans 19 amino acids. Germline V gene lookup returns CDR1 SGHNT and CDR2 YENEEA. This CDR3 reads CASSLEYTGTGGSTDTQYF. CDR3 sequence (DNA): TGTGCCAGCAGCTTAGAATACACTGGGACAGGGGGTAGCACAGATACGCAGTATTTT. The full variable domain, in which reference TRBV11-3 and TRBJ2-3 provide the parts outside the CDR3, is EAGVVQSPRYKIIEKKQPVAFWCNPISGHNTLYWYLQNLGQGPELLIRYENEEAVDDSQLPKDRFSAERLKGVDSTLKIQPAELGDSAVYLCASSLEYTGTGGSTDTQYFGPGTRLTVL.

The chain carries TRBV6-1 and TRBJ2-7; 13 nucleotides line up with TRBD2. The V gene end was trimmed by 2 bases and the J gene end by 2 bases; junction bases not matched to a gene: 9. CDR1 and CDR2 from the germline V gene are MNHNS and SASEGT. This CDR3 has 18 amino acids. CDR3 DNA: TGTGCCAGCAGTGAATACCCTTCCGGACTAGCGGGAGCCTACGAGCAGTACTTC. Protein product: CASSEYPSGLAGAYEQYF.

This sequence joins TRBV21-1 and TRBJ1-5; TRBD1 is the table's D call, not checked against the DNA. TRBV21-1 is annotated as a pseudogene. The CDR3 consists of 15 residues. The CDR3, as DNA: TGTGCCAGCAACAAAGTACAGGGGGCAGGTCAGCCCCAGCATTTT. It translates to CASNKVQGAGQPQHF.

This clone has a handful of counts. The gene calls are TRBV9 and TRBJ1-1; no firm D call. The V end was cut by 0 bases, the J end by 7 bases, with 13 bases between. The CDR3 loop spans 14 amino acids. Germline V gene lookup returns CDR1 SGDLS and CDR2 YYNGEE. Written as DNA, the CDR3 is TGTGCCAGCAGCGTAGATGTTTCCCGGGGTGAAGCTTTCTTT. Its translation: CASSVDVSRGEAFF.

The rearrangement links TRBV9 to TRBJ2-1; D gene unclear. The CDR3 is 14 residues long. Germline V gene lookup returns CDR1 SGDLS and CDR2 YYNGEE. The V gene lost 5 bases and the J gene lost 6 bases, with 15 bases spanning the gap. The CDR3 reads CASSATDRSNEQFF. The CDR3 nucleotides read TGTGCCAGCAGTGCCACCGACCGGAGCAATGAGCAGTTCTTC.

This clone has only a few counts. CDR3 amino acids: CASSQVGGQGSGGELFF. As DNA, the CDR3 is TGTGCCAGCAGCCAAGTCGGAGGACAGGGAAGCGGCGGGGAGCTGTTTTTT. This chain links TRBV3-1 (or the pseudogene TRBV3-2) with TRBJ2-2, with 8 bases identical to TRBD1. CDR1 is LGHDT and CDR2 is YNNKEL in the germline V gene (reference sequence). Unmatched junction bases numbered 11, after V lost 1 base and J lost 7 bases. The CDR3 covers 17 residues.

The chain couples TRBV18 to TRBJ2-7, with D perhaps matching TRBD1 (6 bases). Germline V lookup: CDR1 KGHSH, CDR2 LQKENI. This CDR3 spans 15 amino acids. The germline V and J ends were trimmed by 3 bases and 5 bases, with 17 bases remaining between them. The CDR3: CASSPTGWDSNEQYF. The CDR3 DNA reads as TGTGCCAGCTCACCTACAGGGTGGGATTCTAACGAGCAGTACTTC.

CDR3 in DNA: TGTGCCAGCTCCATGGAGCGGTACACAGATACGCAGTATTTT. Protein product: CASSMERYTDTQYF. The genes are TRBV5-6 and TRBJ2-3; a weak D match, TRBD2 (5 bases). V was trimmed by 7 bases and J by 2 bases, leaving 14 bases between them. Per germline, CDR1 SGHDT and CDR2 YYEEEE. The CDR3 totals 14 residues.

The V gene is TRBV11-1, the J gene TRBJ1-6, with D possibly matching TRBD1 (6 bases). Germline CDR1 reads SGHAT; CDR2 reads FQDESV (reference sequence). The V and J ends lost 5 bases and 7 bases respectively, with 15 bases between them. This CDR3 has 15 residues. CDR3 sequence: CASSGVPDSNSPLHF. CDR3 nucleotide sequence: TGTGCCAGCAGCGGGGTCCCGGACAGCAATTCACCCCTCCACTTT.

V gene TRBV19 combines with J gene TRBJ2-5, with D possibly matching TRBD2 (6 bases). Per the germline V gene, CDR1 is LNHDA and CDR2 is SQIVND (reference sequence). V shed 0 bases and J shed 5 bases, with 19 bases lying between them. The CDR3 spans 17 residues. The CDR3 DNA is TGTGCCAGTAGTATAGATCATAGTTCGACTAGTTCGGAGACCCAGTACTTC. This encodes CASSIDHSSTSSETQYF.

The genes are TRBV5-1 and TRBJ2-3; weak D call: TRBD2 (6 bases). Germline CDR1 SGHRS, CDR2 YFSETQ. The V gene lost 0 bases and the J gene lost 0 bases, with 8 bases spanning the gap. The CDR3 is 15 amino acids. The CDR3 DNA follows: TGCGCCAGCAGCTTGGGCGGGACTAGCACAGATACGCAGTATTTT. It translates to CASSLGGTSTDTQYF.

There are a few counts of this clone. The chain carries TRBV7-9 and TRBJ2-1; the match to TRBD2 covers 7 bases. CDR1 is SEHNR and CDR2 is FQNEAQ in the germline V gene (reference sequence). This CDR3 contains 15 residues. V gave up 0 bases and J gave up 9 bases; unmatched junction bases: 8. As DNA, the CDR3 is TGTGCCAGCAGCTTAGCCCCAGTAGGGGAGGGTGAGCAGTTCTTC. Its protein product is CASSLAPVGEGEQFF.

The chain recombines TRBV6-5 with TRBJ2-1; D unclear. The CDR3 contains 12 residues. The germline gives CDR1 MNHEY, CDR2 SVGAGI. V shed 4 bases and J shed 4 bases, with 5 bases lying between them. CDR3 nucleotide sequence: TGTGCCAGCAGTTCCGGGTACAATGAGCAGTTCTTC. This translates into CASSSGYNEQFF.

The chain uses TRBV2 and TRBJ2-1, with TRBD2 matching 7 bases. V was clipped by 6 bases and J by 2 bases; unmatched bases: 16. Germline V gene sequence: CDR1 SNHLY, CDR2 FYNNEI. There are 18 residues in the CDR3. CDR3 sequence: CASSGRDKLAAAYNEQFF. Written as DNA, the CDR3 is TGTGCCAGCAGCGGACGGGATAAGCTAGCGGCCGCCTACAATGAGCAGTTCTTC.

This rearrangement joins TRBV19 to TRBJ2-7; the match to TRBD1 covers 8 bases. This CDR3 spans 13 amino acids. Germline trimming cut 6 bases from V and 3 bases from J; bases unmatched to any gene: 4. CDR1 is LNHDA, CDR2 SQIVND, per germline (reference sequence). The CDR3 sequence is CASRSGTGYEQYF. As DNA, the CDR3 is TGTGCCAGTAGATCCGGGACAGGCTACGAGCAGTACTTC.

The chain is built from TRBV4-2 and TRBJ1-2; maybe TRBD1 (6 bases). Germline CDR1 reads LGHNA; CDR2 reads YNFKEQ. This CDR3 spans 17 amino acids. Trimming took off 4 bases at V and 2 bases at J, with 20 bases between the two ends. Here the CDR3 reads CASSPGTTESLNYGYTF. CDR3 DNA sequence: TGTGCCAGCAGCCCCGGGACAACCGAATCCTTGAACTATGGCTACACCTTC.